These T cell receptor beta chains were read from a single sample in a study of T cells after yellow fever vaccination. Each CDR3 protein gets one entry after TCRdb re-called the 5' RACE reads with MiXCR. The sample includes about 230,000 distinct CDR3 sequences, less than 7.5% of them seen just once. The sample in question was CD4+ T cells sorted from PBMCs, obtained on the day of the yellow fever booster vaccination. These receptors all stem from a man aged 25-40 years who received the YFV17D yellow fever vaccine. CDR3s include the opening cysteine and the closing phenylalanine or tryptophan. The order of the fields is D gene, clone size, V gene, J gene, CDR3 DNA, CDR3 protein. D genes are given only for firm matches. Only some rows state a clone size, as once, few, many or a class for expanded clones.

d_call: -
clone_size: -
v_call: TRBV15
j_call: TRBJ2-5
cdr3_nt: TGTGCCACCAGCAGAGGGGGACGCCGGGAGACCCAGTACTTC
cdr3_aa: CATSRGGRRETQYF

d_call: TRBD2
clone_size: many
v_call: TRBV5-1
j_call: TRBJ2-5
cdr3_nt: TGCGCCAGCAGCTGGGTTAGCGGGACAGAGACCCAGTACTTC
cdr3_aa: CASSWVSGTETQYF

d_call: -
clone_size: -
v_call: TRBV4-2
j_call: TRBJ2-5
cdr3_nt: TGTGCCAGCAGCCCTGGGCCGCTCTGGGAGACCCAGTACTTC
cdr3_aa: CASSPGPLWETQYF

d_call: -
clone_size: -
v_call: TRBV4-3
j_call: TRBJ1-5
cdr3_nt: TGCGCCAGCAGCCAAGAGAGGGGATTGGGGCCCCAGCATTTT
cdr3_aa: CASSQERGLGPQHF

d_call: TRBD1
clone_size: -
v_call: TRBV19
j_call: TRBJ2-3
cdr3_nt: TGTGCCAGTAGCGACAGGGGGCTGGGAGATACGCAGTATTTT
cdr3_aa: CASSDRGLGDTQYF

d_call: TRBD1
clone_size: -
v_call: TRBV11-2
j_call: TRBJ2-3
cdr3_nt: TGTGCCAGCAGCTTCAGGGACAGGCATACGCAGTATTTT
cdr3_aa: CASSFRDRHTQYF

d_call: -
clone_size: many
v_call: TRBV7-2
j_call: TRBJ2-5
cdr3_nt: TGTGCCAGCAGCTTGCCCCCTGCGGAACTCCAAGAGACCCAGTACTTC
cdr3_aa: CASSLPPAELQETQYF

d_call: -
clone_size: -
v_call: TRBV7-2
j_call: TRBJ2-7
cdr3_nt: TGTGCCAGCAGCTTAGTCGGTGGGTTCCAACCCTACGAGCAGTACTTC
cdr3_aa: CASSLVGGFQPYEQYF

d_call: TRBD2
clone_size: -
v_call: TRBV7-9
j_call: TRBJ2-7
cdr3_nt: TGTGCCAGCAGCTTCTCCCGGGGGGGCGAGCAGTACTTC
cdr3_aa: CASSFSRGGEQYF

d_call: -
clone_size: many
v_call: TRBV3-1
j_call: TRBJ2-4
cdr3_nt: TGTGCCAGCAGCCAATCCCGGATAGCCAAAAACATTCAGTACTTC
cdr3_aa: CASSQSRIAKNIQYF

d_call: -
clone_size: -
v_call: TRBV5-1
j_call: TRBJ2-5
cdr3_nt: TGCGCCAGCAGCTCGGCCCCGGGGCACGTAGAGACCCAGTACTTC
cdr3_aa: CASSSAPGHVETQYF

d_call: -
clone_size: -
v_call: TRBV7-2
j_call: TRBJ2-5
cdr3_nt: TGTGCCAGCAGCTACAGGTCGGGTCTACAAGAGACCCAGTACTTC
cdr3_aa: CASSYRSGLQETQYF

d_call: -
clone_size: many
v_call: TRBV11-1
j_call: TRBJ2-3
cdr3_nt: TGTGCCAGCAGCTTAAACCTAGCGCATAGACTCACTAGCACAGATACGCAGTATTTT
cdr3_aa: CASSLNLAHRLTSTDTQYF

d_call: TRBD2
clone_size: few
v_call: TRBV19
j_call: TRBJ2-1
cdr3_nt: TGTGCCAGTAGTCGCCTAGCGGGATCCGGGGGCAATGAGCAGTTCTTC
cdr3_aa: CASSRLAGSGGNEQFF

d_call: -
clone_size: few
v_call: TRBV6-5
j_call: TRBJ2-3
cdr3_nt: TGTGCCAGCAGTACCCGGGGCTACACAGATACGCAGTATTTT
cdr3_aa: CASSTRGYTDTQYF

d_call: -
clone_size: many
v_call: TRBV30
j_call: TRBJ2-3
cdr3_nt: TGTGCCTCAATGAGGGGTCCCACAGATACGCAGTATTTT
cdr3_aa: CASMRGPTDTQYF

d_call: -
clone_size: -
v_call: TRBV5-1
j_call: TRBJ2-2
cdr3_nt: TGCGCCAGCAGCCGGGATCAGGGGCTGTTTTTT
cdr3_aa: CASSRDQGLFF

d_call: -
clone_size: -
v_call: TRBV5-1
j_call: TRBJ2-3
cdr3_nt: TGCGCCAGCAGCTTGGGACCCGGGACCCTGGCAGATACGCAGTATTTT
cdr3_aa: CASSLGPGTLADTQYF

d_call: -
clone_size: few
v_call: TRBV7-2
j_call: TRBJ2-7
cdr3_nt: TGTGCCAGCACCCTGGGGGTGCTGGGAGAGCAGTACTTC
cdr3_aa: CASTLGVLGEQYF

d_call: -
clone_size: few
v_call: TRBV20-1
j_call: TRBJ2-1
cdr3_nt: TGCAGTGCAGCGTCAGGGCCCTACAATGAGCAGTTCTTC
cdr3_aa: CSAASGPYNEQFF

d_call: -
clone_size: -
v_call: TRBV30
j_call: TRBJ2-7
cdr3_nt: TGTGCCTGGAGTGTACGCCGACGCGGTCAGGCCCCCTACGAGCAGTACTTC
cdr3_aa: CAWSVRRRGQAPYEQYF

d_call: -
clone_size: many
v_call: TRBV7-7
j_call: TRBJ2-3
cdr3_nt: TGTGCTAGCAGCGCCTCGAACACAGATACGCAGTATTTT
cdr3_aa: CASSASNTDTQYF

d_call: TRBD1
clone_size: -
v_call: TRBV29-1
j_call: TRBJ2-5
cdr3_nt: TGCAGCGTTGAGAAAGGACAGGGAGAGACCCAGTACTTC
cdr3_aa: CSVEKGQGETQYF

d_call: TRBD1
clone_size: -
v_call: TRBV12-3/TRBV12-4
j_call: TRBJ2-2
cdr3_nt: TGTGCCAGCAGCCTTCATTTTCCCCTACAGGGGCACGGGGAGCTGTTTTTT
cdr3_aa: CASSLHFPLQGHGELFF

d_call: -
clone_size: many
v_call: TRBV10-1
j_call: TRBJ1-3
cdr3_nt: TGCGCCAGCGGAACAGGGCCTGGAAACACCATATATTTT
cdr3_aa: CASGTGPGNTIYF

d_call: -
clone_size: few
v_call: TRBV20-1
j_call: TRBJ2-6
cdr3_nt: TGCAGTGCTAGACGCCAGATCTCTGGGGCCAACGTCCTGACTTTC
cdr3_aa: CSARRQISGANVLTF

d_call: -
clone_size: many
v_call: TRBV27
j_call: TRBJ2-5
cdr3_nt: TGTGCCAGCAGTTTGACTAGTTCCGGGGAGACCCAGTACTTC
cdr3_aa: CASSLTSSGETQYF

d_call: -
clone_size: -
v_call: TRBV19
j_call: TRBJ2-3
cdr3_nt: TGTGCCAGTAGTAGTGGATACAACACAGATACGCAGTATTTT
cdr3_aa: CASSSGYNTDTQYF

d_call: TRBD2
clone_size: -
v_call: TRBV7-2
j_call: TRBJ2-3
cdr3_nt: TGTGCCAGCAGCTTAGGCTCTGCGGGAGGAAGAAATACGCAGTATTTT
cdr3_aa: CASSLGSAGGRNTQYF

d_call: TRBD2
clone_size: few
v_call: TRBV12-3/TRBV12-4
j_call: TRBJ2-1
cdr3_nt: TGTGCCAGCAGTTTGACGACTAGCGGGCAGTTCTTC
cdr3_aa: CASSLTTSGQFF

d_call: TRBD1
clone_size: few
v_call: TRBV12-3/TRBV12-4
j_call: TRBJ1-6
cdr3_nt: TGTGCCAGCAGTGGAGGGGGCGACAGGGGCAATTCACCCCTCCACTTT
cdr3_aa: CASSGGGDRGNSPLHF

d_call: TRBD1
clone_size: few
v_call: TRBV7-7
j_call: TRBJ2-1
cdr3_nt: TGTGCTAGCAGCCCCGGGACAGGGTCCAACAATGAGCAGTTCTTC
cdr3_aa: CASSPGTGSNNEQFF